These 15 T cell receptor beta chains share one sample of origin, sequenced in a study of OX40 agonist ivuxolimab in advanced cancers. The method was immunoSEQ multiplex PCR; TCRdb's version includes in-frame clones alone and lacks a portion of them. Among about 88,000 clones listed, approximately 85% were seen once. This sample comprised CD4+ or CD8+ T cells sorted from blood, obtained in a trial of the OX40 agonist ivuxolimab. Every receptor here comes from an adult with an advanced solid tumor such as melanoma, head and neck, liver or kidney cancer.

This clone was counted once. The CDR3: CASSPRTGETGELFF. The CDR3 DNA reads as TGTGCCAGCTCACCTCGGACAGGGGAGACCGGGGAGCTGTTTTTT. This chain joins TRBV18 and TRBJ2-2; TRBD1 aligns across 9 bases. This CDR3 region has 15 residues. From germline, CDR1 is KGHSH and CDR2 LQKENI. The V segment lost 3 bases and the J segment 5 bases; nucleotides outside the gene matches: 4.

This clone occurred once. The rearrangement joins TRBV4-1 to TRBJ2-1; 7 bases agree with TRBD2. V dropped 0 bases and J dropped 5; count of bases not matched to a gene: 10. From germline, CDR1 is MGHRA and CDR2 YSYEKL. The CDR3 runs 17 residues. CDR3 DNA: TGCGCCAGCAGCCAAGAGGTTTGGGCTAGCGGCCACAATGAGCAGTTCTTC. Amino acids: CASSQEVWASGHNEQFF.

The genes are TRBV27 and TRBJ1-6, with D uncertain. CDR3 length equals 18 residues. V was cut by 0 bases and J by 0 bases, with 12 bases left in between. Germline V gives CDR1 MNHEY, CDR2 SMNVEV (reference sequence). CDR3 in DNA: TGTGCCAGCAGTTTATCGAGGAAAGAGGGCTCCTATAATTCACCCCTCCACTTT. Translation: CASSLSRKEGSYNSPLHF.

This chain links TRBV11-2 with TRBJ2-7, with 8 positions matching TRBD2. Germline CDR1 SGHAT, CDR2 FQNNGV. This CDR3 has 15 amino acids. The ends lost 2 bases at V and 5 bases at J; junction bases unmatched: 8. CDR3 nucleotide sequence: TGTGCCAGCAGCTTACTGGCGGGAGGCAACCACGAGCAGTACTTC. This sequence encodes CASSLLAGGNHEQYF.

This clone was counted a few times. The rearrangement links TRBV15 to TRBJ2-1; no clear D gene. V dropped 1 base and J dropped 5 bases, with 18 bases sitting between them. The CDR3 is 17 amino acids. Germline V gene data show CDR1 as LNHNV and CDR2 as YYDKDF (reference sequence). The DNA of the CDR3 is TGTGCCACCAGCAGAGGGCGTGGTTGGGCTGGAGACAATGAGCAGTTCTTC. This codes for CATSRGRGWAGDNEQFF.

The CDR3 protein is CASSQDPGQGIVYTF. The CDR3 nucleotides read TGCGCCAGCAGCCAAGATCCCGGACAGGGAATCGTCTACACCTTC. The rearrangement links TRBV4-1 to TRBJ1-2; 8 bases agree with TRBD1. The germline V gene encodes CDR1 MGHRA and CDR2 YSYEKL. This CDR3 comprises 15 residues. After removal of 0 bases from V and 10 bases from J, the junction contained 10 bases not matched to a gene.

The chain uses TRBV6-6 and TRBJ1-2; D not certain. CDR3 length: 16 amino acids. The germline V gene encodes CDR1 MNHNY and CDR2 SVGAGI (reference sequence). The V end lost 8 bases, the J end lost 5 bases, and 24 bases lay between the germline ends. CDR3 sequence reads: CASYFRRSTERYGYTF. The DNA for the CDR3 is TGTGCCAGCTATTTCCGACGGTCAACCGAACGGTATGGCTACACCTTC.

The chain employs TRBV6-5 and TRBJ1-3; D is perhaps TRBD1 (5 bases). In germline, CDR1 is MNHEY, CDR2 SVGAGI. This CDR3 spans 15 amino acids. The V end was cut by 5 bases, the J end by 2 bases, with 13 bases between. DNA for the CDR3: TGTGCCAGCAGTCTTCCTGGGGACGCTGGAAACACCATATATTTT. Protein sequence: CASSLPGDAGNTIYF.

The chain carries TRBV28 and TRBJ1-2; the D gene is possibly TRBD1 (5 bases). The CDR3 contains 15 residues. Germline CDR1 reads MDHEN; CDR2 reads SYDVKM. V was trimmed by 3 bases and J by 4 bases, leaving 15 bases between them. CDR3: CASSFSGAHSYGYTF. The DNA of the CDR3 is TGTGCCAGCAGTTTCTCCGGGGCCCATAGCTATGGCTACACCTTC.

V is TRBV27 and J is TRBJ2-3; 9 nucleotides match TRBD2. Germline loops: CDR1 MNHEY, CDR2 SMNVEV (reference sequence). The CDR3 is made up of 16 amino acids. The J segment lost 2 bases and the V segment lost 5 bases, leaving 8 bases of the junction unmatched. CDR3 DNA sequence: TGTGCCAGCAGTCCCGGGACTAGCTACTTCACAGATACGCAGTATTTT. Its translation: CASSPGTSYFTDTQYF.

This clone was detected only a few times. The chain carries TRBV14 and TRBJ2-3, with D possibly TRBD2 on 5 matching bases. Germline V gene lookup returns CDR1 SGHDN and CDR2 FVKESK. This CDR3 is built from 14 residues. V lost 2 bases, J lost 6 bases, and 12 bases lay in between. This CDR3 reads CASSQLGLLDTQYF. The CDR3 nucleotides are TGTGCCAGCAGCCAACTAGGACTCCTCGATACGCAGTATTTT.

This clone was recorded only once. The genes are TRBV5-1 and TRBJ2-5; the match to TRBD2 covers 8 bases. Germline V gene lookup returns CDR1 SGHRS and CDR2 YFSETQ. This CDR3 has 15 residues. After removal of 2 bases from V and 1 base from J, the junction contained 4 bases not matched to a gene. The CDR3 sequence is CASSFRGGTQETQYF. The CDR3 DNA reads as TGCGCCAGCAGCTTCCGCGGGGGGACCCAAGAGACCCAGTACTTC. Full variable domain (remainder filled in from reference TRBV5-1 and TRBJ2-5): KAGVTQTPRYLIKTRGQQVTLSCSPISGHRSVSWYQQTPGQGLQFLFEYFSETQRNKGNFPGRFSGRQFSNSRSEMNVSTLELGDSALYLCASSFRGGTQETQYFGPGTRLLVL.

The CDR3 reads CASRRPGGLYEQYF. CDR3 nucleotides: TGTGCCAGCAGGCGACCCGGGGGGCTTTACGAGCAGTACTTC. The chain has TRBV27 and TRBJ2-7; possibly TRBD2 for D (7 bases). This CDR3 comprises 14 residues. The V gene lost 6 bases and the J gene lost 4 bases, with 16 bases spanning the gap. The V gene's germline CDR1 is MNHEY and CDR2 SMNVEV (reference sequence).

The rearrangement uses TRBV5-6 and TRBJ2-5; the match to TRBD1 covers 7 bases. The CDR3 spans 14 residues. J was trimmed by 5 bases and V by 2 bases; bases with no gene match: 6. Per the germline V gene, CDR1 is SGHDT and CDR2 is YYEEEE. CDR3 amino acids: CASSLRDRVETQYF. The CDR3 bases are TGTGCCAGCAGCTTAAGAGACAGGGTCGAGACCCAGTACTTC.

The chain recombines TRBV4-1 with TRBJ2-1; D is ambiguous. CDR3 size: 16 residues. Trimming removed 1 base at V and 1 base at J, with 11 bases between. Germline loops: CDR1 MGHRA, CDR2 YSYEKL. The CDR3 DNA is TGCGCCAGCAGCCAAGGCCACCTGGATTCCTACAATGAGCAGTTCTTC. Amino acids: CASSQGHLDSYNEQFF.